What follows are 20 T cell receptor beta chains derived from one specimen sequenced in a study of blood T cell repertoires in COVID-19. Sequenced by immunoSEQ multiplex PCR; TCRdb stores in-frame clones only, minus some. Of about 280,000 clones listed, around nine tenths are singletons. The sample consisted of peripheral blood. These receptor sequences come from a man in his forties or fifties with acute or convalescent COVID-19.

V is TRBV11-2 and J is TRBJ1-1; weak D call: TRBD1 (5 bases). Per the germline V gene, CDR1 is SGHAT and CDR2 is FQNNGV. The CDR3 is made up of 14 amino acids. Trimming pared 1 base from V and 1 base from J, leaving 7 bases between. The CDR3: CASSLGQQNTEAFF. Here the CDR3 DNA reads TGTGCCAGCAGCTTAGGACAGCAGAACACTGAAGCTTTCTTT.

This chain uses TRBV6-2 or TRBV6-3 with TRBJ1-2; 10 bases fit TRBD1. The J segment lost 5 bases and the V segment lost 5 bases, leaving 5 bases of the junction unmatched. The CDR3 consists of 14 residues. Germline CDR1 is MNHEY and CDR2 is SVGEGT. CDR3 amino acids: CASSTGQGEYGYTF. DNA of the CDR3: TGTGCCAGCAGTACTGGACAGGGGGAATATGGCTACACCTTC.

This chain uses TRBV29-1 with TRBJ1-1; maybe TRBD1 (6 bases). Trimming shortened V by 7 bases and J by 1 base, and 13 bases separated the two germline ends. Germline loops: CDR1 SQVTM, CDR2 ANQGSEA. The CDR3 has 13 amino acids. DNA of the CDR3: TGCAGCGCTGTACAGGGACAGAACACTGAAGCTTTCTTT. Translating it yields CSAVQGQNTEAFF.

The chain has TRBV7-9 and TRBJ2-7, with 8 bases lining up with TRBD1. The CDR3 loop spans 14 amino acids. Germline trimming cut 3 bases from V and 2 bases from J; bases unmatched to any gene: 3. The germline V gene has CDR1 SEHNR and CDR2 FQNEAQ (reference sequence). Here the CDR3 reads CASSLEGQAYEQYF. The DNA of the CDR3 is TGTGCCAGCAGCTTGGAGGGACAGGCCTACGAGCAGTACTTC.

The V gene is TRBV3-1 (or the pseudogene TRBV3-2), the J gene TRBJ2-5; TRBD2 might be the D (6 bases). The V gene lost 0 bases and the J gene lost 5 bases, with 22 bases spanning the gap. The germline V gene encodes CDR1 LGHDT and CDR2 YNNKEL (reference sequence). CDR3 length equals 18 residues. The CDR3 DNA is TGTGCCAGCAGCCAAGATTTCCCGCGGGGAGGCTTCGGGGAGACCCAGTACTTC. Protein: CASSQDFPRGGFGETQYF.

The rearrangement uses TRBV4-2 and TRBJ2-7; D possibly corresponds to TRBD1 (6 bases). The CDR3 has 16 amino acids. V lost 1 base, J lost 2 bases, and 15 bases lay in between. CDR1 is LGHNA, CDR2 YNFKEQ, per germline. The CDR3 DNA sequence: TGTGCCAGCAGCCAAGGCGCAGGGGTACTCACCTACGAGCAGTACTTC. This codes for CASSQGAGVLTYEQYF.

The chain carries TRBV10-1 and TRBJ2-1, with D tentatively TRBD2 (5 bases). V was trimmed by 3 bases and J by 4 bases, leaving 13 bases between them. The CDR3 has 15 amino acids. Germline lookup yields CDR1 WNHNN and CDR2 SYGVQD (reference sequence). CDR3 region: CASSDHGRGYNEQFF. The DNA of the CDR3 is TGCGCCAGCAGTGACCACGGACGGGGATACAATGAGCAGTTCTTC.

J is TRBJ1-2 and V is TRBV6-1; 7 nucleotides line up with TRBD1. Germline loops: CDR1 MNHNS, CDR2 SASEGT. The CDR3 is 15 amino acids. V lost 3 bases and J lost 0; bases outside the gene matches: 4. The CDR3 DNA follows: TGTGCCAGCAGTGACGGGACAGAAGCTAACTATGGCTACACCTTC. This gives the protein CASSDGTEANYGYTF.

The chain links TRBV27 to TRBJ1-1, with D perhaps TRBD1 (5 bases). CDR1 is MNHEY and CDR2 is SMNVEV in the germline V gene (reference sequence). V lost 6 bases to trimming and J lost 1 base, with 21 bases between them. The CDR3 totals 17 residues. CDR3 protein: CASRQFGGGSGNTEAFF. In DNA form, the CDR3 reads TGTGCCAGCAGGCAATTCGGGGGGGGGTCAGGGAACACTGAAGCTTTCTTT.

V gene TRBV4-1 combines with J gene TRBJ2-1; 8 bases align to TRBD1. Germline V CDR1 and CDR2: MGHRA, YSYEKL. This CDR3 region has 18 residues. Trimming removed 1 base from V and 3 bases from J; junction bases left unmatched: 11. The CDR3, as DNA: TGCGCCAGCAGCCAAGGTCCCCTCCGGGACAGGAACTACAATGAGCAGTTCTTC. It is translated as CASSQGPLRDRNYNEQFF.

This clone has just a few counts. The chain employs TRBV5-1 and TRBJ2-2; 9 nucleotides agree with TRBD2. This CDR3 has 15 amino acids. CDR1 is SGHRS, CDR2 YFSETQ, per germline. The V segment lost 5 bases and the J segment 4 bases; nucleotides outside the gene matches: 6. The CDR3: CASRSSGGLTGELFF. As DNA, the CDR3 is TGCGCCAGCAGATCAAGCGGGGGGCTCACCGGGGAGCTGTTTTTT.

The rearrangement uses TRBV19 and TRBJ2-3; 9 bases match TRBD2. Germline assignment: CDR1 LNHDA and CDR2 SQIVND (reference sequence). This CDR3 has 21 amino acids. The trim removed 5 bases at V and 1 base at J, leaving 22 bases unmatched. CDR3 bases: TGTGCCAGTAGTCAAGACGATTGGCTAGCGGGGAGATCTTGGGGCACAGATACGCAGTATTTT. Protein sequence: CASSQDDWLAGRSWGTDTQYF.

This chain links TRBV30 with TRBJ2-4; perhaps TRBD2 as D (6 bases). Germline-derived CDR1 and CDR2 are GTSNPN and SVGIG (reference sequence). The length of the CDR3 is 13 residues. Trimming took off 1 base at V and 8 bases at J, with 12 bases between the two ends. CDR3 nucleotides: TGTGCCTGGAGTGGGGGGGAGCGGCACATTCAGTACTTC. Its translation is CAWSGGERHIQYF.

The rearrangement links TRBV5-6 to TRBJ1-5, with D unclear. The germline V gene has CDR1 SGHDT and CDR2 YYEEEE. The CDR3 contains 15 residues. V was shortened by 0 bases and J by 1 base, with 8 bases between the two germline ends. In nucleotides, the CDR3 is TGTGCCAGCAGCTTGGGTGAGTTAAGCAATCAGCCCCAGCATTTT. The encoded protein is CASSLGELSNQPQHF. Full variable domain (missing parts from reference TRBV5-6 and TRBJ1-5): DAGVTQSPTHLIKTRGQQVTLRCSPKSGHDTVSWYQQALGQGPQFIFQYYEEEERQRGNFPDRFSGHQFPNYSSELNVNALLLGDSALYLCASSLGELSNQPQHFGDGTRLSIL.

This clone was picked up one time. The chain carries TRBV4-1 and TRBJ1-4; D call uncertain. The CDR3 is 14 residues long. CDR1 and CDR2 (germline): MGHRA, YSYEKL. The ends were cut back, 1 base at V and 11 bases at J, with 14 bases in the middle. In nucleotides, the CDR3 is TGCGCCAGCAGCCAAGGGGCGCTCGCACGGAAACTGTTTTTT. This translates into CASSQGALARKLFF.

The V gene is TRBV4-1, the J gene TRBJ2-3, with 8 bases that match TRBD1. Germline values: CDR1 MGHRA, CDR2 YSYEKL. The V segment lost 5 bases and the J segment 3 bases; nucleotides outside the gene matches: 7. This CDR3 comprises 15 residues. The CDR3 DNA reads TGCGCCAGCAGCTGCCCGACAGGGGAGACAGATACGCAGTATTTT. It yields the protein CASSCPTGETDTQYF.

V and J are TRBV6-5 and TRBJ1-1; D is undetermined. The length of the CDR3 is 12 residues. Germline V gene data show CDR1 as MNHEY and CDR2 as SVGAGI. V dropped 4 bases and J dropped 5 bases, with 8 bases sitting between them. In DNA, the CDR3 is TGTGCCAGCAGTTCCCCGGGTACTGAAGCTTTCTTT. This gives the protein CASSSPGTEAFF.

The rearrangement joins TRBV6-5 to TRBJ1-5; TRBD1 aligns across 12 bases. V gave up 5 bases and J gave up 5 bases; unmatched junction bases: 4. CDR1 and CDR2 (germline): MNHEY, SVGAGI. CDR3 length: 15 amino acids. The CDR3 region is CASSPGQGAYQPQHF. The DNA of the CDR3 is TGTGCCAGCAGTCCGGGACAGGGGGCGTATCAGCCCCAGCATTTT.

The rearrangement uses TRBV5-6 and TRBJ2-1; the match to TRBD1 covers 7 bases. CDR1 is SGHDT, CDR2 YYEEEE, per germline. The CDR3 loop spans 16 amino acids. V dropped 6 bases and J dropped 8; count of bases not matched to a gene: 17. CDR3 in amino acids: CASIDRRGRGYDEQFF. The CDR3 bases are TGTGCCAGCATAGACAGACGCGGCAGGGGGTACGATGAGCAGTTCTTC.

The rearrangement links TRBV24-1 to TRBJ2-1, with TRBD2 identical over 9 bases. This CDR3 comprises 16 residues. The ends lost 4 bases at V and 7 bases at J; junction bases unmatched: 10. Germline CDR1 is KGHDR and CDR2 is SFDVKD. The CDR3 loop reads CATSDPTGGGANEQFF. CDR3 DNA: TGTGCCACCAGTGACCCGACTGGCGGGGGGGCAAATGAGCAGTTCTTC.